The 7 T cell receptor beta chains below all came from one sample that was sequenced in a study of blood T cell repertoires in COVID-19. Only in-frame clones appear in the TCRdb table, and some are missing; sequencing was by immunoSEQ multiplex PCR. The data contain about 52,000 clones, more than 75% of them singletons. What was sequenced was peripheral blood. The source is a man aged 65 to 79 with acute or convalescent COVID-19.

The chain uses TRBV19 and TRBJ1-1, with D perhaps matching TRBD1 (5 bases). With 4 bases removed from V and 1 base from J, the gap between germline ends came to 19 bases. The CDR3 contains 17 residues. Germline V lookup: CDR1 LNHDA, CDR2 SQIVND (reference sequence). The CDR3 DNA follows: TGTGCCAGTAGTACCGTTATGAGGGCGGGGGGGAACACTGAAGCTTTCTTT. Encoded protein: CASSTVMRAGGNTEAFF.

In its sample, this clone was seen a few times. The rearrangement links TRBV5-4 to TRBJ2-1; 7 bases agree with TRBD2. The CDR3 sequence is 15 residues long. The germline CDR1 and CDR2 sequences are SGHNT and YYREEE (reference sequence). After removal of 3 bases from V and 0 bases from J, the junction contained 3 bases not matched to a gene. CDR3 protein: CASSWDYRSYNEQFF. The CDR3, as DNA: TGTGCCAGCAGCTGGGACTACCGCTCCTACAATGAGCAGTTCTTC.

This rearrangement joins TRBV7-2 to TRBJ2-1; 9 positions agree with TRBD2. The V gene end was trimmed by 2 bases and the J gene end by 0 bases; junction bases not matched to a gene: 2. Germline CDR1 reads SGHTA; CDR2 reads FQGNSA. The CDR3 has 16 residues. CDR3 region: CASSLLAGSSYNEQFF. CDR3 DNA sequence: TGTGCCAGCAGCTTACTAGCGGGAAGCTCCTACAATGAGCAGTTCTTC.

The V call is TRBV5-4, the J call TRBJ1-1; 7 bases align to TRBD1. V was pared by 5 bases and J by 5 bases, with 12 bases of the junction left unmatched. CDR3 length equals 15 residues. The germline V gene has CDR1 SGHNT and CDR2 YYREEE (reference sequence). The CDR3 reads CASSTPGGHGTEAFF. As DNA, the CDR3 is TGTGCCAGCAGTACTCCAGGGGGGCATGGTACTGAAGCTTTCTTT.

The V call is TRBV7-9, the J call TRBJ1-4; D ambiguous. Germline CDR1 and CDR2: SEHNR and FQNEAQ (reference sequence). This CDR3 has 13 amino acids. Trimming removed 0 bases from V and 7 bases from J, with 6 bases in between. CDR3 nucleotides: TGTGCCAGCAGCTTAGCGCGGAGTGAAAAACTGTTTTTT. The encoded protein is CASSLARSEKLFF.

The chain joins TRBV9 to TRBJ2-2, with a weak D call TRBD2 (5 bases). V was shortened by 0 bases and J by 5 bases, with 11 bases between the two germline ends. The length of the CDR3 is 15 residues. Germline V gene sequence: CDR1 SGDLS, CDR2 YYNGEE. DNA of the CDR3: TGTGCCAGCAGCGTAGAAGTGTCGGGGACCGGGGAGCTGTTTTTT. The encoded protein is CASSVEVSGTGELFF.

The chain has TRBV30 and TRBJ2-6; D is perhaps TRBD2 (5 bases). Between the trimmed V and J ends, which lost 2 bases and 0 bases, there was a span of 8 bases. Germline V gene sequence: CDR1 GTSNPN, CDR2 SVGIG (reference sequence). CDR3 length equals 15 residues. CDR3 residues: CAWSRGRSGANVLTF. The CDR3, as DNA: TGTGCCTGGAGTCGCGGGCGCTCTGGGGCCAACGTCCTGACTTTC.